The entry below gives a single T cell receptor (beta chain) sequence along with its context. The antigen remains unidentified. These data are taken from a study of vaccination and CD4 T cells after COVID-19. Study overall: Each individual in the study obtained two doses of BNT162b2 or mRNA-1273 vaccine.

The assay that was used to sequence DNA from cultured CD4+ T cells was the Oncomine TCR Beta short-read assay. From cultured CD4+ T cells, genomic DNA was extracted. Via MiXCR, TCRdb re-called the PCR reads, giving one row per CDR3 protein. Of almost 20,000 distinct CDR3 sequences listed, 45% to 55% are singletons. Germline CDR1 reads SGHAT; CDR2 reads FQNNGV. J was trimmed by 3 bases and V by 3 bases; bases with no gene match: 1. The CDR3 contains 15 residues. Documented treatment: approximately nine-day PBMC culture with coronavirus spike peptide pools or control peptides (ViraFEST assay). Using peptide pools, antigen-specific T cells were expanded in ViraFEST before TCRs were sequenced.

The sequenced material came from CD4+ T cells from blood, cultured in vitro. The clonotype comes from a human donor who had recovered from COVID-19. This chain links TRBV11-2 with TRBJ2-7; 14 bases fit TRBD2. The CDR3 reads CASSLTSGGGYEQYF. The CDR3 coding sequence is TGTGCCAGCAGCTTGACTAGCGGGGGGGGCTACGAGCAGTACTTC.